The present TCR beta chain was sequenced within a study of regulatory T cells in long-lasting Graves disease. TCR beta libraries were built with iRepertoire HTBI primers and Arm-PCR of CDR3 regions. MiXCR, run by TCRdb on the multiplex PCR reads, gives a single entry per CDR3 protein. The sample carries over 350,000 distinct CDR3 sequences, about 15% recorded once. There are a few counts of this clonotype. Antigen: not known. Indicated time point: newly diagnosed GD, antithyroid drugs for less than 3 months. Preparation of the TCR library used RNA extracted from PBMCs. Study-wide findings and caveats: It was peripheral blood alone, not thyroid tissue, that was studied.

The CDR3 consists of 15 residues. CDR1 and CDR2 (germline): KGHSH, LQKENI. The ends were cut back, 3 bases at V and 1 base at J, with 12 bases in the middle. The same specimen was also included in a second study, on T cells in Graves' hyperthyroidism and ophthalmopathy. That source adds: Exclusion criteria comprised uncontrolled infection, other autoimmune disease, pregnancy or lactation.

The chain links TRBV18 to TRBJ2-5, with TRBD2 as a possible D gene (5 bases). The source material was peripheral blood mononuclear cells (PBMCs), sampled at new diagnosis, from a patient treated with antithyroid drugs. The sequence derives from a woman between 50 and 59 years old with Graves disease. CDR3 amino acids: CASSPRGRVQETQYF. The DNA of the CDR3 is TGTGCCAGCTCACCTCGGGGTCGCGTCCAAGAGACCCAGTACTTC.